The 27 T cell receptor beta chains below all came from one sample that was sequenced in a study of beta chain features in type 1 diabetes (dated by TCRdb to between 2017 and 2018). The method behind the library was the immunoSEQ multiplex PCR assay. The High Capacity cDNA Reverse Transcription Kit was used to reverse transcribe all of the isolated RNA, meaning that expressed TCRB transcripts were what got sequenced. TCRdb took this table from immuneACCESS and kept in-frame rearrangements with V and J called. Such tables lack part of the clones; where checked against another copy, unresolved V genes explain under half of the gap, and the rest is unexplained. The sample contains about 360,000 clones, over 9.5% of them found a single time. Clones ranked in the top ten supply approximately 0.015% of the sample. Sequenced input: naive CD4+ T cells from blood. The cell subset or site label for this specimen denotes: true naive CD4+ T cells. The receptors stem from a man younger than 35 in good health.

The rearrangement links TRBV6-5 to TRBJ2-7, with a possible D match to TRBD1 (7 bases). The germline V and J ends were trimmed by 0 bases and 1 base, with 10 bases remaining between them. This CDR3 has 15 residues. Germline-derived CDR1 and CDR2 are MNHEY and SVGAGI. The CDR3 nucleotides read TGTGCCAGCAGTTACTCGGAGGGACAGTCCTACGAGCAGTACTTC. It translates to CASSYSEGQSYEQYF.

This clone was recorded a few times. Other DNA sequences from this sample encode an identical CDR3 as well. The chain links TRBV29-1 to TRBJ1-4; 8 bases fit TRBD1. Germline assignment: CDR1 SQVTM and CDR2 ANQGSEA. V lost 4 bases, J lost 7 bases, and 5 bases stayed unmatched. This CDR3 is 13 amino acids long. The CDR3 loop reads CSVGGTGGEKLFF. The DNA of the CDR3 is TGCAGCGTTGGGGGGACAGGAGGTGAAAAACTGTTTTTT.

This chain's CDR3 is CASNNPAGGYEQYF. In DNA form, the CDR3 reads TGTGCCAGCAACAACCCCGCAGGGGGCTACGAGCAGTACTTC. The chain combines TRBV6-5 with TRBJ2-7; 7 bases fit TRBD1. CDR3 length: 14 residues. CDR1 and CDR2 from the germline V gene are MNHEY and SVGAGI. The V and J ends lost 7 bases and 3 bases, in that order; junction bases with no gene match: 9.

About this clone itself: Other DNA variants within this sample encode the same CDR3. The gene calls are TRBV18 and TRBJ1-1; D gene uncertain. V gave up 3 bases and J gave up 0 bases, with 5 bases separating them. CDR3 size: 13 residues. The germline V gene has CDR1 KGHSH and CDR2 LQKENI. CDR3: CASSPTLNTEAFF. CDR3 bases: TGTGCCAGCTCACCCACATTGAACACTGAAGCTTTCTTT.

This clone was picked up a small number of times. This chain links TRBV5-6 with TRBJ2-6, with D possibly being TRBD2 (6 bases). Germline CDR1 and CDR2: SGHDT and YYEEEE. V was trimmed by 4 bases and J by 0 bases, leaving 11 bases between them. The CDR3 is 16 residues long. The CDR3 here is CASSGDWLSGANVLTF. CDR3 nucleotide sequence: TGTGCCAGCAGCGGGGACTGGCTCTCTGGGGCCAACGTCCTGACTTTC. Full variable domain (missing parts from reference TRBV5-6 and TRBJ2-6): DAGVTQSPTHLIKTRGQQVTLRCSPKSGHDTVSWYQQALGQGPQFIFQYYEEEERQRGNFPDRFSGHQFPNYSSELNVNALLLGDSALYLCASSGDWLSGANVLTFGAGSRLTVL.

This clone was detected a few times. CDR3 DNA: TGTGCCAGCAGCTTAGGACTAGCCTCCTGGGAGCTGTTTTTT. This codes for CASSLGLASWELFF. The chain links TRBV7-2 to TRBJ2-2; 7 bases match TRBD2. V shed 1 base, J shed 9 bases, and the junction held 5 bases outside the gene matches. The CDR3 is 14 residues long. Germline values: CDR1 SGHTA, CDR2 FQGNSA.

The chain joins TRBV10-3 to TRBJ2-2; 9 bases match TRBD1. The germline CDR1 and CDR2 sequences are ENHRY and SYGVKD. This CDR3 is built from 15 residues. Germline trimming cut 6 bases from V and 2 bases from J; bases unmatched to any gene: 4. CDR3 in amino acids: CAIRGQGSNTGELFF. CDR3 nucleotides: TGTGCCATCAGGGGACAGGGCTCTAACACCGGGGAGCTGTTTTTT.

The CDR3: CATSRARASSSYNEQFF. Here the CDR3 DNA reads TGTGCCACCAGCAGAGCCAGGGCCTCAAGCTCCTACAATGAGCAGTTCTTC. The chain carries TRBV15 and TRBJ2-1; D might be TRBD1 (5 bases). Germline-derived CDR1 and CDR2 are LNHNV and YYDKDF (reference sequence). With 1 base removed from V and 0 bases from J, the gap between germline ends came to 13 bases. The CDR3 runs 17 residues.

The CDR3 is CASSKGTSGELAYEQYF. The CDR3 DNA sequence: TGTGCCAGCAGTAAAGGGACTAGCGGGGAACTAGCCTACGAGCAGTACTTC. V usage is TRBV28 and J usage is TRBJ2-7; 13 bases are a match to TRBD2. With V trimmed by 5 bases and J by 2 bases, 9 bases remained unmatched. The CDR3 extends over 17 amino acids. Germline V gives CDR1 MDHEN, CDR2 SYDVKM.

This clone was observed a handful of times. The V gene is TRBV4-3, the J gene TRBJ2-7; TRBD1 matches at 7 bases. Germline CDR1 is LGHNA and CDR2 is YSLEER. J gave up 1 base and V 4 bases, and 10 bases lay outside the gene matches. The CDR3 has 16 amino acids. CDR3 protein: CASSRLGRDRSYEQYF. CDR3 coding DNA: TGCGCCAGCAGCCGCCTAGGTCGGGACAGATCCTACGAGCAGTACTTC.

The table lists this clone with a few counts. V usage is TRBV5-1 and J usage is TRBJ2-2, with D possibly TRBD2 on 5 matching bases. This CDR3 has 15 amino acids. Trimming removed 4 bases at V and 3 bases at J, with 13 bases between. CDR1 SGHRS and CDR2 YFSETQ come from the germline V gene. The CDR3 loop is CASSPRYGDTGELFF. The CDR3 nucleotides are TGCGCCAGCAGCCCGAGGTACGGGGACACCGGGGAGCTGTTTTTT.

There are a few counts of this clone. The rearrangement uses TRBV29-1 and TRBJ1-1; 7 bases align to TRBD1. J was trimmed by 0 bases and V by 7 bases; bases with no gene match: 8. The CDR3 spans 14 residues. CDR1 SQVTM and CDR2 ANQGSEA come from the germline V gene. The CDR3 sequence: CSGARQGLNTEAFF. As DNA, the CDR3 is TGCAGCGGCGCTAGACAGGGCTTGAACACTGAAGCTTTCTTT.

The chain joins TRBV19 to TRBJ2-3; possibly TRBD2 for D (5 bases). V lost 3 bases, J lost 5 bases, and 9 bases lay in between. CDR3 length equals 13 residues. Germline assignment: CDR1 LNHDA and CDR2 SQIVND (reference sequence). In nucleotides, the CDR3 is TGTGCCAGTAGTATTATGAGGGAAGATACGCAGTATTTT. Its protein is CASSIMREDTQYF.

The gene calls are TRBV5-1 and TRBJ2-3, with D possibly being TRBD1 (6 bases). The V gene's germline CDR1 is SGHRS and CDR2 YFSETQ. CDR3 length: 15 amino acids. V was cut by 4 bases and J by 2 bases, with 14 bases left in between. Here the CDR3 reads CASSRDGTSTDTQYF. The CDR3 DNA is TGCGCCAGCAGCCGAGACGGGACATCCACAGATACGCAGTATTTT.

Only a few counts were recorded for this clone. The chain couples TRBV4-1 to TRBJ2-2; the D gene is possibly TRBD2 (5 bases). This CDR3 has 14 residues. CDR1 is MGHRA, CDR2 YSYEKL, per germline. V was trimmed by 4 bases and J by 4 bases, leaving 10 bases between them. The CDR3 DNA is TGCGCCAGCAGCCGACCGGGAAGCACCGGGGAGCTGTTTTTT. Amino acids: CASSRPGSTGELFF.

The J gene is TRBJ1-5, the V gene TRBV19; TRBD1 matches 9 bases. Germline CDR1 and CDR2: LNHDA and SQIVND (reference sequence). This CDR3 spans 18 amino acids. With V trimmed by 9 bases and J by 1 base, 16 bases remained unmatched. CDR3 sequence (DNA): TGTGCCAGCCAATTTTCCGGGACAGGGATTGGCAGCAATCAGCCCCAGCATTTT. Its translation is CASQFSGTGIGSNQPQHF.

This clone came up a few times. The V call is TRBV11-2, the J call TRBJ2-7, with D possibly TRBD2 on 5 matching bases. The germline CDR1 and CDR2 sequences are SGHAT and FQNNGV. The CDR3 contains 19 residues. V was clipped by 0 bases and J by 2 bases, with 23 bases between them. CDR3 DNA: TGTGCCAGCAGCTTAGATTCCGGACGTGCGACTATAGCCCCCTACGAGCAGTACTTC. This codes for CASSLDSGRATIAPYEQYF. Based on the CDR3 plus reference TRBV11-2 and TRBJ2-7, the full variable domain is EAGVAQSPRYKIIEKRQSVAFWCNPISGHATLYWYQQILGQGPKLLIQFQNNGVVDDSQLPKDRFSAERLKGVDSTLKIQPAKLEDSAVYLCASSLDSGRATIAPYEQYFGPGTRLTVT.

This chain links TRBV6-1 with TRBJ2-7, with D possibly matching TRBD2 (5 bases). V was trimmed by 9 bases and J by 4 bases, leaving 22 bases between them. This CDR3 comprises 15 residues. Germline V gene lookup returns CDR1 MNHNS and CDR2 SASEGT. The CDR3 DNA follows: TGTGCCAGTCAGCGGACTTCCACCCTGCGGTACGAGCAGTACTTC. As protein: CASQRTSTLRYEQYF.

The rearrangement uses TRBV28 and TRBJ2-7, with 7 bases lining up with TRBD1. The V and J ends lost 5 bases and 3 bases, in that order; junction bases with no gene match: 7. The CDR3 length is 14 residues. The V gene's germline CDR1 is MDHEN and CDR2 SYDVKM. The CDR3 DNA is TGTGCCAGCAGTCCCCCGGGACAGCTCTACGAGCAGTACTTC. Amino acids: CASSPPGQLYEQYF.

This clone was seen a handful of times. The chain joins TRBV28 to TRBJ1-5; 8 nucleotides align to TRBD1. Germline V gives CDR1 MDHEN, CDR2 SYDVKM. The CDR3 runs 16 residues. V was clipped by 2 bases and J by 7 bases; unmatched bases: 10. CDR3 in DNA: TGTGCCAGCAGTTTAATCCAGGGGGCTTCGGGACAGCCCCAGCATTTT. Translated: CASSLIQGASGQPQHF.

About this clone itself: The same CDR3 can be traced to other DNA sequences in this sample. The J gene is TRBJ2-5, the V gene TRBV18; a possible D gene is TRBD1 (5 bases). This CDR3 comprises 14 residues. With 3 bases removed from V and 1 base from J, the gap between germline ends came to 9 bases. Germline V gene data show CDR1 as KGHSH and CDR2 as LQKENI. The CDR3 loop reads CASSPPGSQETQYF. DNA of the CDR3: TGTGCCAGCTCACCGCCAGGGTCCCAAGAGACCCAGTACTTC.

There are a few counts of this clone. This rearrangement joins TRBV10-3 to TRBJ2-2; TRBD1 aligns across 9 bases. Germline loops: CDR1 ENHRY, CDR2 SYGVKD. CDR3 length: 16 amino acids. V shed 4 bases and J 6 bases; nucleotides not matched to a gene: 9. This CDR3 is CAISASPGQGSGELFF. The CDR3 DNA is TGTGCCATCAGTGCCAGCCCTGGACAGGGGTCCGGGGAGCTGTTTTTT.

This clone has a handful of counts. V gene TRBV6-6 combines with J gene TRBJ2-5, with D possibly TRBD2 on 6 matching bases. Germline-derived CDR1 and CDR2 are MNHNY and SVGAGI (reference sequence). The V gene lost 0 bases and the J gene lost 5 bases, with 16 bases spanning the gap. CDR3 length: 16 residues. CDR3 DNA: TGTGCCAGCAGTTACTCAGCCGAGACTAGTCGGGAGACCCAGTACTTC. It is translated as CASSYSAETSRETQYF.

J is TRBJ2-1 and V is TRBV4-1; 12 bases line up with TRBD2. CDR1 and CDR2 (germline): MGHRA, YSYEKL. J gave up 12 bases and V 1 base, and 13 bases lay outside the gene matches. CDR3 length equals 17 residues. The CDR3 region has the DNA TGCGCCAGCAGCCAAGTTGCTCTGGGCCTAGCGGGGGGGCTGCAGTTCTTC. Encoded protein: CASSQVALGLAGGLQFF.

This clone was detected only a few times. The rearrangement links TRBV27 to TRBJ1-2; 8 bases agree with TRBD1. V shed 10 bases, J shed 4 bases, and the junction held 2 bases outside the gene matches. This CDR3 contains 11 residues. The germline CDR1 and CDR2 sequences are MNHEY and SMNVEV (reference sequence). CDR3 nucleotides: TGTGCCACCGGGACAGGCTATGGCTACACCTTC. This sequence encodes CATGTGYGYTF.

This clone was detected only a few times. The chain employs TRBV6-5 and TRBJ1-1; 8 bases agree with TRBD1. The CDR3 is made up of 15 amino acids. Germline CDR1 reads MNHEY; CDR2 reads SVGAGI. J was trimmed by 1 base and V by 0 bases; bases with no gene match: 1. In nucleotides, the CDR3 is TGTGCCAGCAGTTACTCCGGGACAGGGAACACTGAAGCTTTCTTT. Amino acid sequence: CASSYSGTGNTEAFF.

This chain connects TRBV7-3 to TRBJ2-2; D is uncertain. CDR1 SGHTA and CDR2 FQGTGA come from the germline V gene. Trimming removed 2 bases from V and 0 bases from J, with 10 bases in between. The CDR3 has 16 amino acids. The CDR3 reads CASSLDSPSNTGELFF. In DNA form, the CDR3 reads TGTGCCAGCAGCTTAGATAGCCCCTCGAACACCGGGGAGCTGTTTTTT.